This T cell receptor (beta chain) comes out of a study of cytomegalovirus exposure and HLA in healthy donors (dated by TCRdb to the late 2010s). Context from the whole study: According to a later analysis, the 120 or so validation repertoires were produced on the same platform as the approximately 620 repertoires of the first cohort. The aim of the study was to test whether cataloging public T cell receptors could identify signatures of past pathogen exposure. Along with the roughly 610-subject first cohort, a separate validation cohort of over a hundred different subjects was used. The study combined high-throughput TCR immunosequencing, statistical association of individual TCRs with disease status, and machine learning to predict cytomegalovirus infection status.

Regarding this clone: The target of this receptor is not known. Base-call qualities are not available, and no considerably larger clone is one nucleotide away.

Separate from the roughly 660-subject first cohort, the validation cohort of about 130 subjects was the group to which the donors belonged. Library construction relied on the immunoSEQ multiplex PCR assay. Per the authors' processing: A statistical classification framework was built for diagnosing cytomegalovirus status from the catalog of TCR beta chain sequences. The source is immuneACCESS, and TCRdb retained only in-frame sequences with V and J called. Part of the clones is not carried over; for the studies checked, unresolved V genes explain less than half of this, and the remainder is unexplained. That table is the source of V, J and clone size, and D and trimming were worked out from the DNA. The sample includes 180,000 or so clones, with about 89% observed a single time. The ten largest clonotypes hold roughly 6.6% of the sample. The paper's findings and limits, for the study overall: The validation cohort had no HLA typing available for a later analysis, so co-occurrence within that cohort was assessed over all 130 or so repertoires. According to the authors, the approach could potentially be generalized to other disease states and immunological phenotypes. The classifier was reported to diagnose cytomegalovirus status with high specificity and sensitivity in both the original and validation cohorts. Of the cluster scores, about 94% were above 0 in a later analysis, which found that TCRs clustered in the first cohort also tended to co-occur in the 95 to 150 validation repertoires. While some public TCRs were present in many individuals, most TCR sequences turned up only very rarely across donors. The study gave a list of about 150 TCR beta chains associated with cytomegalovirus. Three of the identified cytomegalovirus-associated TCR beta chains were confirmed in vitro to be specific for cytomegalovirus antigens.

Including the terminal cysteine and phenylalanine, the CDR3 comprises 17 residues. The sequence is cut down to CDR3 DNA, 51 bases in frame from base 1. A distance of 16 bases separates the germline ends of V and J, which lose 1 base and 0 bases respectively. The CDR1 and CDR2 encoded by the germline V gene are SGHAT and FQNNGV. The sequencing input was PBMCs. The chain joins TRBV11-2 to TRBJ2-7, and possibly TRBD1, on 6 matching bases. This TCR derives from a young man in good health and CMV-seropositive. The CDR3 region: CASSLALWGRSSYEQYF. The bases read TGTGCCAGCAGCTTAGCCCTTTGGGGGCGGTCCTCCTACGAGCAGTACTTC.